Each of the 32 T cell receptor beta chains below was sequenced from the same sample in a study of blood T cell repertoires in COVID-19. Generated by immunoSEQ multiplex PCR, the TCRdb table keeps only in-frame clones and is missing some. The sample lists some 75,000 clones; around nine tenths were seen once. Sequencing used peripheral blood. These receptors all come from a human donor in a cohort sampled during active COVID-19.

The CDR3 protein is CASITGTGSNIQYF. In DNA, the CDR3 is TGTGCCAGCATCACCGGGACAGGGTCAAACATTCAGTACTTC. V and J are TRBV21-1 and TRBJ2-4; the D call TRBD1 from the table was never checked on the DNA. TRBV21-1 is given as a pseudogene. There are 14 residues in the CDR3.

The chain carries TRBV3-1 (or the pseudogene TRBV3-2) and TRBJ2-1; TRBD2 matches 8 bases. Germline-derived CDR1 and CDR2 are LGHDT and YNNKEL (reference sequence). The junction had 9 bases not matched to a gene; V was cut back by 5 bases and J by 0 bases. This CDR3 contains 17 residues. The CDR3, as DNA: TGTGCCAGCAGCAGGGCTCTTAGCGGGGTCTCCTACAATGAGCAGTTCTTC. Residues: CASSRALSGVSYNEQFF.

In DNA form, the CDR3 reads TGTGCCAGCAGCCAACGGTCTAATCAGCCCCAGCATTTT. Translated: CASSQRSNQPQHF. This rearrangement joins TRBV16 to TRBJ1-5; D gene unclear. Trimming cost V 2 bases and J 4 bases, with 6 bases left between them. CDR3 length: 13 amino acids. The germline CDR1 and CDR2 sequences are KGHSY and FQNENV. The variable domain in full, with the rest retrieved from reference TRBV16 and TRBJ1-5, is GEEVAQTPKHLVRGEGQKAKLYCAPIKGHSYVFWYQQVLKNEFKFLISFQNENVFDETGMPKERFSAKCLPNSPCSLEIQATKLEDSAVYFCASSQRSNQPQHFGDGTRLSIL.

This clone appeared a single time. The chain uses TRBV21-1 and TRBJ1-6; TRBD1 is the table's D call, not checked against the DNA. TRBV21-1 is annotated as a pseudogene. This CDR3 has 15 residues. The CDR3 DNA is TGTGCCAGCAGGTGTTGGACAGGGGTGGGATCACCCCTCCACTTT. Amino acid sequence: CASRCWTGVGSPLHF.

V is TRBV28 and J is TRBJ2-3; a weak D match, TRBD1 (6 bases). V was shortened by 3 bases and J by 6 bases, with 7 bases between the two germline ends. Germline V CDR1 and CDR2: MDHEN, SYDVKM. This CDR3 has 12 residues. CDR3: CASSLGADTQYF. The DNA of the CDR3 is TGTGCCAGCAGTTTGGGGGCGGATACGCAGTATTTT.

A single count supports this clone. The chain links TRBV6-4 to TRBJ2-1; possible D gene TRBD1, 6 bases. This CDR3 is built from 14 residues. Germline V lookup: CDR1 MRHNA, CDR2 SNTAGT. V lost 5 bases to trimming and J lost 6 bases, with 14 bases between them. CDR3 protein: CASSPGTWPNEQFF. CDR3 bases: TGTGCCAGCAGTCCCGGGACATGGCCCAATGAGCAGTTCTTC.

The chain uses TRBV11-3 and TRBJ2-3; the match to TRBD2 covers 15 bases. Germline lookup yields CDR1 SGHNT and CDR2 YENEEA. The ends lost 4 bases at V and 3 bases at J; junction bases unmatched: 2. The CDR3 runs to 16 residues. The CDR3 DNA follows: TGTGCCAGCAGCTGGGGACTAGCGGGGGGAACAGATACGCAGTATTTT. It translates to CASSWGLAGGTDTQYF.

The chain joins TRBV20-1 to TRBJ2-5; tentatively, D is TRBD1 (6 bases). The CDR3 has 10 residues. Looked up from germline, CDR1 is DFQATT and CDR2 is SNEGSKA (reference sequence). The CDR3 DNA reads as TGCAGCAGGGGCAAAAAGACCCAGTACTTC. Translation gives CSRGKKTQYF.

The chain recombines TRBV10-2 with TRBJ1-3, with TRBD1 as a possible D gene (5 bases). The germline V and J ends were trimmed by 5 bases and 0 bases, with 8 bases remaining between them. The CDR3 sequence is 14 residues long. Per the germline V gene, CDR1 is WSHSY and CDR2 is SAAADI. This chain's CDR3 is CASSQTDSGNTIYF. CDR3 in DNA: TGCGCCAGCAGTCAGACAGACTCTGGAAACACCATATATTTT.

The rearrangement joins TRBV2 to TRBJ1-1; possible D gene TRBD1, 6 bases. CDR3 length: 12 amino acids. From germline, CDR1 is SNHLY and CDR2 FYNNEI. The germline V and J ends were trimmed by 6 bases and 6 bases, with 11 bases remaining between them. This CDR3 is CASREGGAEAFF. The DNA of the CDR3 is TGTGCCAGCAGGGAGGGGGGGGCTGAAGCTTTCTTT. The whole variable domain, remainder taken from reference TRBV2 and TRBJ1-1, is EPEVTQTPSHQVTQMGQEVILRCVPISNHLYFYWYRQILGQKVEFLVSFYNNEISEKSEIFDDQFSVERPDGSNFTLKIRSTKLEDSAMYFCASREGGAEAFFGQGTRLTVV.

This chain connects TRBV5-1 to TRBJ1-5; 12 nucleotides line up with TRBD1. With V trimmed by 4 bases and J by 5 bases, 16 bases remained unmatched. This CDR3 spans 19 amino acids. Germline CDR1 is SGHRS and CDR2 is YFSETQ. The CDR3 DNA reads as TGCGCCAGCAGCCCGGGTGGGATTGGGACAGGGGGCGTAGATCAGCCCCAGCATTTT. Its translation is CASSPGGIGTGGVDQPQHF.

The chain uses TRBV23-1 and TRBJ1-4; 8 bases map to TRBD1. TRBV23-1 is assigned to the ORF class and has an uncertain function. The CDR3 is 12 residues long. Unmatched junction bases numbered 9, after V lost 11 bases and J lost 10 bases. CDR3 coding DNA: TGCGCCCGACACAGGGGGGCTGGAAAACTGTTTTTT. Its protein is CARHRGAGKLFF.

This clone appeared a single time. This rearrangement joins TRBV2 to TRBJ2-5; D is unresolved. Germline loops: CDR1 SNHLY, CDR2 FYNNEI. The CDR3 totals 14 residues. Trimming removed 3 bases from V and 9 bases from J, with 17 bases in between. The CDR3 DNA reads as TGTGCCAGCAGTGAGGGCCACCTCCACGTCGCCCAGTACTTC. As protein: CASSEGHLHVAQYF. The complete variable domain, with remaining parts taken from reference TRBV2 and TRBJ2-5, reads EPEVTQTPSHQVTQMGQEVILRCVPISNHLYFYWYRQILGQKVEFLVSFYNNEISEKSEIFDDQFSVERPDGSNFTLKIRSTKLEDSAMYFCASSEGHLHVAQYFGPGTRLLVL.

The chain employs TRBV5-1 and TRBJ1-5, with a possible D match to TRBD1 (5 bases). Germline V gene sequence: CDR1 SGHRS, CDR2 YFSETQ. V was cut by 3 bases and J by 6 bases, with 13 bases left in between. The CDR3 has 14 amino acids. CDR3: CASSSGVLGQPQHF. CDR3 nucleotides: TGCGCCAGCAGCTCGGGGGTATTGGGTCAGCCCCAGCATTTT. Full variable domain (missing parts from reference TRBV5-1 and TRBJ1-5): KAGVTQTPRYLIKTRGQQVTLSCSPISGHRSVSWYQQTPGQGLQFLFEYFSETQRNKGNFPGRFSGRQFSNSRSEMNVSTLELGDSALYLCASSSGVLGQPQHFGDGTRLSIL.

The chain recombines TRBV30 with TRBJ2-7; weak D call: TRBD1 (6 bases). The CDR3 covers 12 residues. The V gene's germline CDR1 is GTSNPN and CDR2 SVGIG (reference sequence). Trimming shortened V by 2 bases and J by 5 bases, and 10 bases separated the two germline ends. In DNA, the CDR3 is TGTGCCTGGAGTCGACAGGAAGACGAGCAGTACTTC. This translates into CAWSRQEDEQYF.

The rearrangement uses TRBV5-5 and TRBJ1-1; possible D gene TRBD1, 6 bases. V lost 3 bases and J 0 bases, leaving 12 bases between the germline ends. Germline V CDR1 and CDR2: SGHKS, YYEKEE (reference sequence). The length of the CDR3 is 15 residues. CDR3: CASSSYRDMNTEAFF. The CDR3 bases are TGTGCCAGCAGCTCGTACAGGGATATGAACACTGAAGCTTTCTTT.

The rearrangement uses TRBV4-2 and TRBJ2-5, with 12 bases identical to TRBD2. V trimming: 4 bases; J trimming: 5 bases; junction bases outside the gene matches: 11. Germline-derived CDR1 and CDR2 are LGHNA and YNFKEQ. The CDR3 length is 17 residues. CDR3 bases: TGTGCCAGCAGCCCCGAGGCTAGCGGGGGGGCGGGGGAGACCCAGTACTTC. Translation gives CASSPEASGGAGETQYF.

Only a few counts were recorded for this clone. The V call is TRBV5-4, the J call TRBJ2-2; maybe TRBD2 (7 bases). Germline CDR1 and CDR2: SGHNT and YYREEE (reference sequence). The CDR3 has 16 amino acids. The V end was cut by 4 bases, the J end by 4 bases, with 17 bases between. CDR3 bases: TGTGCCAGCAGCGACGGTGCGGGGGCCTTCACCGGGGAGCTGTTTTTT. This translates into CASSDGAGAFTGELFF.

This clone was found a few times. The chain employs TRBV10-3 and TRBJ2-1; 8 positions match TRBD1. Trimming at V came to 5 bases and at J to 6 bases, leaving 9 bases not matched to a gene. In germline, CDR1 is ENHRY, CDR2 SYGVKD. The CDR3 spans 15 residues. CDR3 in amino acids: CAISPHSDRVNEQFF. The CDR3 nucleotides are TGTGCCATCAGTCCACACTCGGACAGGGTCAATGAGCAGTTCTTC.

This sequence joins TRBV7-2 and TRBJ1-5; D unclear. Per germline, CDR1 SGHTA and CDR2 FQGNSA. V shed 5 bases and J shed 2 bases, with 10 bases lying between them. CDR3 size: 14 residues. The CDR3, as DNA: TGTGCCAGCAGCCACGGGCGGGGCAATCAGCCCCAGCATTTT. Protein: CASSHGRGNQPQHF.

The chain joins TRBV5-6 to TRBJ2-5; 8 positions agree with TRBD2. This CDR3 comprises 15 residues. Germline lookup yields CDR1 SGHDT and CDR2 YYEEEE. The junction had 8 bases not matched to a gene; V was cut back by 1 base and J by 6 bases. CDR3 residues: CASSLTGGGRKTQYF. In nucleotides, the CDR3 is TGTGCCAGCAGCTTGACGGGCGGGGGGAGGAAGACCCAGTACTTC.

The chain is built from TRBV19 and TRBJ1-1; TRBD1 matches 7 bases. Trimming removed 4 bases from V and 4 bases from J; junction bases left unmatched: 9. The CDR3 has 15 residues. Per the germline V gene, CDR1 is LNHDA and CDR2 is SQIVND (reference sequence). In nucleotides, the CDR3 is TGTGCCAGTAGTAAAGGGGGCCCCTCTGGCACTGAAGCTTTCTTT. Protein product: CASSKGGPSGTEAFF.

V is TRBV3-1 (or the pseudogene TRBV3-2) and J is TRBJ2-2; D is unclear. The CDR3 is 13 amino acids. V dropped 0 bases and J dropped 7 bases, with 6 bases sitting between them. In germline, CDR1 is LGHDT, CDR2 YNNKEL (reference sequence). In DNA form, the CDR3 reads TGTGCCAGCAGCCAAGATCGTTACGGGGAGCTGTTTTTT. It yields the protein CASSQDRYGELFF.

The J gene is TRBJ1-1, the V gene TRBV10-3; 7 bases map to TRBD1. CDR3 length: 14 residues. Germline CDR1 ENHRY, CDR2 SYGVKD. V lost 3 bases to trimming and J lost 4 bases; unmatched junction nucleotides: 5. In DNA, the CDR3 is TGTGCCATCAGTGATTGGACAGGCGGCACTGAAGCTTTCTTT. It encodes CAISDWTGGTEAFF.

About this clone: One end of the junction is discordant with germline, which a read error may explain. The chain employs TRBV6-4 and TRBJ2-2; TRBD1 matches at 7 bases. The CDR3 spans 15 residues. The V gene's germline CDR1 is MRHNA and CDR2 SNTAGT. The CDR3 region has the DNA TGTGTCAGCAGTGAGGGGGCAGCAAGCACCGGGGAGCTGTTTTTT. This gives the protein CVSSEGAASTGELFF.

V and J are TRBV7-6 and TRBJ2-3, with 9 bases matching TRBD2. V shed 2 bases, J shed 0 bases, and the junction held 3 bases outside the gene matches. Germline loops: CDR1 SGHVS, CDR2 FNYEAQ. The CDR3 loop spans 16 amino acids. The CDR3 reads CASSLFSGGSTDTQYF. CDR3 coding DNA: TGTGCCAGCAGCTTATTTAGCGGGGGTAGCACAGATACGCAGTATTTT. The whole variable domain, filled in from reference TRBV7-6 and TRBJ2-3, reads GAGVSQSPRYKVTKRGQDVALRCDPISGHVSLYWYRQALGQGPEFLTYFNYEAQQDKSGLPNDRFSAERPEGSISTLTIQRTEQRDSAMYRCASSLFSGGSTDTQYFGPGTRLTVL.

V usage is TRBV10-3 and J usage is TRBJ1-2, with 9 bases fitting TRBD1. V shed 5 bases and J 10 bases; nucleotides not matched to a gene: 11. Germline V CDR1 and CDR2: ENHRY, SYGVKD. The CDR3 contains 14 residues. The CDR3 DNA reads TGTGCCATCAGTTGGGGCCGGGACAGGGTCTACTACACCTTC. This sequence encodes CAISWGRDRVYYTF.

CDR3 region: CASSITQVNSPLHF. Written as DNA, the CDR3 is TGTGCCAGTAGTATTACGCAGGTGAATTCACCCCTCCACTTT. The chain uses TRBV19 and TRBJ1-6, with D uncertain. The CDR3 runs to 14 residues. The V gene's germline CDR1 is LNHDA and CDR2 SQIVND (reference sequence). The V gene lost 3 bases and the J gene lost 7 bases, with 10 bases spanning the gap.

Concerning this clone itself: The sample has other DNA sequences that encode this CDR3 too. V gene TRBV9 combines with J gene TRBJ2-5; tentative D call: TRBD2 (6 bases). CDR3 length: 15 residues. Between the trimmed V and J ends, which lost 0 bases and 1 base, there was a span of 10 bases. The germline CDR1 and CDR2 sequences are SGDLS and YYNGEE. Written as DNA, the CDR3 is TGTGCCAGCAGCGTAGCCGGGGGACTCCAAGAGACCCAGTACTTC. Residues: CASSVAGGLQETQYF.

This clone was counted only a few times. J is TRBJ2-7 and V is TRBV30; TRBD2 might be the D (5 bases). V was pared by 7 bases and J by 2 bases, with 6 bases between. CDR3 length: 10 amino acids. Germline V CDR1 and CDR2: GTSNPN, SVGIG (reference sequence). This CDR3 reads CASGTYEQYF. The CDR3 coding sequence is TGTGCCTCCGGGACCTACGAGCAGTACTTC.

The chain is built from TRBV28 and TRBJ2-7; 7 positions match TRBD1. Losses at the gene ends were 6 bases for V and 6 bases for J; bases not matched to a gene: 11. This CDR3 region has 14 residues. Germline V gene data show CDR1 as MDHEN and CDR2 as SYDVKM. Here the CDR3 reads CASRLQGIQLEQYF. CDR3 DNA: TGTGCCAGCAGACTACAGGGGATTCAGCTCGAGCAGTACTTC.

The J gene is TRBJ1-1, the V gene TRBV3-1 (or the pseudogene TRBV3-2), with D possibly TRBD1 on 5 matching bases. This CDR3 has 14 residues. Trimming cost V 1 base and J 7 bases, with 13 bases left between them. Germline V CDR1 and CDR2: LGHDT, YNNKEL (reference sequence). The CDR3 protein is CASSQAGGRGEAFF. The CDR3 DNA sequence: TGTGCCAGCAGCCAAGCGGGGGGGAGAGGTGAAGCTTTCTTT.